Below, 28 T cell receptor beta chains from the same sample are listed, as sequenced in a study of blood T cell repertoires in COVID-19. TCRdb keeps only in-frame clones here, not all; method: immunoSEQ multiplex PCR. The repertoire holds 25,000 to 35,000 clones, with about 81% as singletons. Sequencing used peripheral blood. Source of these receptors: a man older than 75 with acute or convalescent COVID-19.

J is TRBJ2-3 and V is TRBV4-2; D gene unclear. CDR1 and CDR2 (germline): LGHNA, YNFKEQ. The V gene lost 0 bases and the J gene lost 0 bases, with 4 bases spanning the gap. The length of the CDR3 is 14 residues. The CDR3 region has the DNA TGTGCCAGCAGCCAAGATCGGAGCACAGATACGCAGTATTTT. Translated: CASSQDRSTDTQYF.

CDR3 in amino acids: CASSRVDTGGSYEQYF. CDR3 DNA: TGTGCCAGCAGCCGCGTCGATACAGGGGGCTCCTACGAGCAGTACTTC. The chain recombines TRBV3-1 (or the pseudogene TRBV3-2) with TRBJ2-7; 8 bases fit TRBD1. V gave up 4 bases and J gave up 0 bases; unmatched junction bases: 8. Germline values: CDR1 LGHDT, CDR2 YNNKEL (reference sequence). CDR3 length: 16 amino acids.

This chain joins TRBV12-3 or TRBV12-4 and TRBJ1-4; D is ambiguous. This CDR3 spans 12 amino acids. Trimming shortened V by 7 bases and J by 7 bases, and 10 bases separated the two germline ends. The CDR3 sequence is CASTDGFEKLFF. CDR3 coding DNA: TGTGCCAGCACCGACGGGTTTGAAAAACTGTTTTTT.

The chain links TRBV29-1 to TRBJ1-1, with 8 bases fitting TRBD1. This CDR3 comprises 12 residues. V gave up 7 bases and J gave up 1 base; unmatched junction bases: 2. In germline, CDR1 is SQVTM, CDR2 ANQGSEA. In DNA, the CDR3 is TGCAGCGGACAGGGGACGAACACTGAAGCTTTCTTT. Protein product: CSGQGTNTEAFF. The full variable domain, with the rest looked up from reference TRBV29-1 and TRBJ1-1, is SAVISQKPSRDICQRGTSLTIQCQVDSQVTMMFWYRQQPGQSLTLIATANQGSEATYESGFVIDKFPISRPNLTFSTLTVSNMSPEDSSIYLCSGQGTNTEAFFGQGTRLTVV.

The genes are TRBV5-6 and TRBJ1-2; a possible D gene is TRBD1 (6 bases). V was trimmed by 7 bases and J by 8 bases, leaving 15 bases between them. The length of the CDR3 is 12 residues. From germline, CDR1 is SGHDT and CDR2 YYEEEE. DNA of the CDR3: TGTGCCAGCCGACTAAGGGGGAGCGGCTACACCTTC. As protein: CASRLRGSGYTF.

This chain uses TRBV9 with TRBJ1-5; TRBD1 might be the D (6 bases). There are 14 residues in the CDR3. Looked up from germline, CDR1 is SGDLS and CDR2 is YYNGEE. The V and J ends lost 3 bases and 3 bases respectively, with 10 bases between them. For the CDR3, the DNA is TGTGCCAGCAGCGCGCAGGGGTTCAATCAGCCCCAGCATTTT. Protein product: CASSAQGFNQPQHF.

This chain links TRBV12-3 or TRBV12-4 with TRBJ1-2; possible D gene TRBD1, 5 bases. Trimming removed 1 base from V and 8 bases from J, with 5 bases in between. The CDR3 runs to 11 residues. As DNA, the CDR3 is TGTGCCAGCAGTTTAGAGGGGGGCTACACCTTC. Residues: CASSLEGGYTF.

The rearrangement joins TRBV10-3 to TRBJ1-2; D not resolved. Germline CDR1 and CDR2: ENHRY and SYGVKD. The CDR3 has 12 residues. V dropped 6 bases and J dropped 11 bases, with 16 bases sitting between them. CDR3 in DNA: TGTGCCATCAGCCTGTCCGGGAGAGAGTACACCTTC. This codes for CAISLSGREYTF.

The chain uses TRBV5-6 and TRBJ2-7; TRBD2 agrees at 9 bases. V lost 4 bases to trimming and J lost 3 bases; unmatched junction nucleotides: 8. Germline V gives CDR1 SGHDT, CDR2 YYEEEE. The CDR3 is 15 residues long. CDR3 in amino acids: CASSAISGGNYEQYF. DNA of the CDR3: TGTGCCAGCAGCGCCATTAGCGGGGGTAACTACGAGCAGTACTTC.

This clone was counted between two and nine times. This chain connects TRBV10-3 to TRBJ2-2, with TRBD1 as a possible D gene (7 bases). Between the trimmed V and J ends, which lost 0 bases and 5 bases, there was a span of 13 bases. The CDR3 contains 16 residues. From germline, CDR1 is ENHRY and CDR2 SYGVKD. The DNA of the CDR3 is TGTGCCATCAGTGAGTCGGGCAGGGGGAGGACCGGGGAGCTGTTTTTT. Its translation is CAISESGRGRTGELFF.

This chain uses TRBV28 with TRBJ1-2; D remains ambiguous. The CDR3 is made up of 12 amino acids. V gave up 2 bases and J gave up 9 bases, with 10 bases separating them. The germline V gene encodes CDR1 MDHEN and CDR2 SYDVKM. CDR3 bases: TGTGCCAGCAGTTTAAAGGAGGATAGCTACACCTTC. Its translation: CASSLKEDSYTF.

About this clone itself: A junction end diverges from the germline sequence, so it may reflect a read error. This chain joins TRBV7-7 and TRBJ2-1; perhaps D is TRBD1 or TRBD2 (6 bases each). The CDR3 has 15 residues. Germline lookup yields CDR1 SSHAT and CDR2 FNYEAQ (reference sequence). The DNA for the CDR3 is TGTGCTAGCAGCTTAGGAGGGGGTCGGCGCGATGAGCAGTTCTTC. This codes for CASSLGGGRRDEQFF.

This chain uses TRBV6-5 with TRBJ2-2; no definite D call. The V end lost 7 bases, the J end lost 4 bases, and 7 bases lay between the germline ends. The germline CDR1 and CDR2 sequences are MNHEY and SVGAGI. The CDR3 extends over 12 amino acids. CDR3 protein: CASTFFTGELFF. The CDR3 DNA reads as TGTGCCAGCACGTTCTTCACCGGGGAGCTGTTTTTT.

J is TRBJ1-2 and V is TRBV4-3, with D possibly being TRBD1 (6 bases). Germline CDR1 and CDR2: LGHNA and YSLEER. CDR3 length equals 14 residues. V lost 0 bases and J 6 bases, leaving 11 bases between the germline ends. The CDR3 DNA is TGCGCCAGCAGCCAAGATCGGGACATCAATGGCTACACCTTC. Amino acids: CASSQDRDINGYTF.

V and J are TRBV18 and TRBJ2-5; TRBD2 matches at 14 bases. The CDR3 contains 17 residues. Germline V gene lookup returns CDR1 KGHSH and CDR2 LQKENI. Losses at the gene ends were 3 bases for V and 4 bases for J; bases not matched to a gene: 7. CDR3 sequence: CASSPSTSGGASETQYF. The CDR3 coding sequence is TGTGCCAGCTCACCCTCGACTAGCGGGGGGGCCTCAGAGACCCAGTACTTC. Combining the CDR3 with reference TRBV18 and TRBJ2-5 gives the whole variable domain NAGVMQNPRHLVRRRGQEARLRCSPMKGHSHVYWYRQLPEEGLKFMVYLQKENIIDESGMPKERFSAEFPKEGPSILRIQQVVRGDSAAYFCASSPSTSGGASETQYFGPGTRLLVL.

Here the CDR3 reads CASSDEGGETQYF. The DNA for the CDR3 is TGTGCCAGTAGTGACGAGGGAGGAGAGACCCAGTACTTC. The V call is TRBV19, the J call TRBJ2-5; maybe TRBD2 (6 bases). The CDR3 covers 13 residues. Germline loops: CDR1 LNHDA, CDR2 SQIVND (reference sequence). The V end lost 5 bases, the J end lost 4 bases, and 11 bases lay between the germline ends.

The V call is TRBV6-5, the J call TRBJ2-6, with D possibly matching TRBD2 (5 bases). This CDR3 comprises 14 residues. Germline V gives CDR1 MNHEY, CDR2 SVGAGI. Trimming took off 5 bases at V and 4 bases at J, with 9 bases between the two ends. DNA of the CDR3: TGTGCCAGCAGTAAACCGGGGGGGGCCAACGTCCTGACTTTC. Protein product: CASSKPGGANVLTF.

V is TRBV5-4 and J is TRBJ2-3; 7 positions agree with TRBD2. Germline values: CDR1 SGHNT, CDR2 YYREEE (reference sequence). The CDR3 extends over 15 amino acids. V shed 0 bases, J shed 1 base, and the junction held 2 bases outside the gene matches. CDR3 in amino acids: CASSLVSGGTDTQYF. CDR3 nucleotides: TGTGCCAGCAGCTTGGTCAGCGGGGGCACAGATACGCAGTATTTT.

The chain employs TRBV3-1 (or the pseudogene TRBV3-2) and TRBJ2-7; D not certain. Germline V gives CDR1 LGHDT, CDR2 YNNKEL (reference sequence). With 2 bases removed from V and 3 bases from J, the gap between germline ends came to 8 bases. The CDR3 covers 13 residues. Here the CDR3 DNA reads TGTGCCAGCAGCCAATCGGGTCTCTACGAGCAGTACTTC. This encodes CASSQSGLYEQYF.

The genes are TRBV15 and TRBJ1-5; 7 nucleotides align to TRBD1. Germline V lookup: CDR1 LNHNV, CDR2 YYDKDF (reference sequence). With V trimmed by 3 bases and J by 6 bases, 5 bases remained unmatched. This CDR3 spans 14 amino acids. CDR3 amino acids: CATSRTGKGQPQHF. The CDR3 bases are TGTGCCACCAGCAGGACAGGGAAGGGTCAGCCCCAGCATTTT.

This sequence joins TRBV14 and TRBJ2-4, with 7 bases fitting TRBD1. V lost 4 bases, J lost 4 bases, and 7 bases stayed unmatched. Germline V gene lookup returns CDR1 SGHDN and CDR2 FVKESK. The CDR3 contains 15 residues. The CDR3 protein is CASSLLGTVKNIQYF. DNA of the CDR3: TGTGCCAGCAGCCTCCTTGGGACAGTTAAAAACATTCAGTACTTC.

The J gene is TRBJ2-5, the V gene TRBV6-6, with 8 positions matching TRBD2. The V gene's germline CDR1 is MNHNY and CDR2 SVGAGI (reference sequence). This CDR3 comprises 17 residues. J lost 2 bases, V lost 5 bases, and 13 bases had no gene match. The DNA of the CDR3 is TGTGCCAGCAGTCTAGACACGAGACTAGCGATGCAAGAGACCCAGTACTTC. The encoded protein is CASSLDTRLAMQETQYF.

The genes are TRBV6-5 and TRBJ2-3; a possible D gene is TRBD1 (6 bases). The germline V gene encodes CDR1 MNHEY and CDR2 SVGAGI. Trimming took off 6 bases at V and 3 bases at J, with 16 bases between the two ends. This CDR3 region has 15 residues. The DNA for the CDR3 is TGTGCCAGCAGACCACAGGGCTGGGGGACAGATACGCAGTATTTT. Encoded protein: CASRPQGWGTDTQYF.

The chain uses TRBV28 and TRBJ1-4, with TRBD1 matching 7 bases. This CDR3 contains 13 residues. Germline V lookup: CDR1 MDHEN, CDR2 SYDVKM. With V trimmed by 6 bases and J by 7 bases, 5 bases remained unmatched. The CDR3 protein is CASSPGGSEKLFF. CDR3 sequence (DNA): TGTGCCAGCAGCCCAGGGGGAAGTGAAAAACTGTTTTTT.

The chain uses TRBV6-4 and TRBJ2-2; 10 positions agree with TRBD2. Germline CDR1 MRHNA, CDR2 SNTAGT. Trimming took 11 bases from V and 5 from J; bases not matched to a gene: 14. The CDR3 is 16 amino acids. The CDR3 sequence: CAGLWVWTSGTGELFF. For the CDR3, the DNA is TGTGCCGGCCTCTGGGTTTGGACTAGCGGTACCGGGGAGCTGTTTTTT.

This chain connects TRBV18 to TRBJ2-7; no clear D gene. V shed 5 bases and J shed 1 base, with 12 bases lying between them. The length of the CDR3 is 14 residues. CDR1 is KGHSH, CDR2 LQKENI, per germline. The CDR3 nucleotides are TGTGCCAGCTCATACAGCCCATTTTCCTACGAGCAGTACTTC. This codes for CASSYSPFSYEQYF. Full variable domain (rest looked up from reference TRBV18 and TRBJ2-7): NAGVMQNPRHLVRRRGQEARLRCSPMKGHSHVYWYRQLPEEGLKFMVYLQKENIIDESGMPKERFSAEFPKEGPSILRIQQVVRGDSAAYFCASSYSPFSYEQYFGPGTRLTVT.

J is TRBJ1-2 and V is TRBV6-5; TRBD1 aligns across 8 bases. CDR1 MNHEY and CDR2 SVGAGI come from the germline V gene. This CDR3 has 15 amino acids. V lost 5 bases, J lost 8 bases, and 13 bases stayed unmatched. The CDR3 loop is CASSPLQGGVGGYTF. In DNA, the CDR3 is TGTGCCAGCAGTCCACTACAGGGGGGGGTGGGCGGCTACACCTTC.

This chain connects TRBV7-2 to TRBJ2-7; 7 positions agree with TRBD1. V was clipped by 5 bases and J by 2 bases; unmatched bases: 6. Germline CDR1 is SGHTA and CDR2 is FQGNSA. The CDR3 totals 14 residues. CDR3 nucleotides: TGTGCCAGCAGCAAAGGACAGGTTCCCTACGAGCAGTACTTC. This translates into CASSKGQVPYEQYF. The full variable domain, completed using reference TRBV7-2 and TRBJ2-7, is GAGVSQSPSNKVTEKGKDVELRCDPISGHTALYWYRQSLGQGLEFLIYFQGNSAPDKSGLPSDRFSAERTGGSVSTLTIQRTQQEDSAVYLCASSKGQVPYEQYFGPGTRLTVT.